This T cell receptor (beta chain) was recorded in a study of blood T cell repertoires in COVID-19. TCRdb keeps only in-frame clones here, not all; method: immunoSEQ multiplex PCR. The table records 350,000 to 450,000 clones, about 87% of them present only once. The sequenced sample was PBMCs or T cells enriched from blood (not recorded which). The source of this sequence is a man aged 35-49 years in a cohort exposed to, infected with or recovered from COVID-19 (not recorded which).

This CDR3 is CASSTRTGRYEQYF. CDR3 DNA sequence: TGTGCCAGCAGCACCCGGACAGGGCGCTACGAGCAGTACTTC. The gene calls are TRBV11-2 and TRBJ2-7, with 8 bases aligning to TRBD1. CDR1 and CDR2 from the germline V gene are SGHAT and FQNNGV. V dropped 5 bases and J dropped 3; count of bases not matched to a gene: 6. The CDR3 spans 14 residues.